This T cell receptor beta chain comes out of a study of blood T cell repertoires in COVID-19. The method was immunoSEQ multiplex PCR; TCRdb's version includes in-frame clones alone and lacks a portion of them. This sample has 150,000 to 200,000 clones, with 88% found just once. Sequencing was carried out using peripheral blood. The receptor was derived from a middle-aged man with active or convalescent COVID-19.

In DNA, the CDR3 is TGTGCCAGTGGGAGACGACCCGATAATTCACCCCTCCACTTT. Translated, it gives CASGRRPDNSPLHF. The V and J genes are TRBV19 and TRBJ1-6; D unresolved. The CDR3 length is 14 residues. The V gene lost 8 bases and the J gene lost 5 bases, with 13 bases spanning the gap. Germline V CDR1 and CDR2: LNHDA, SQIVND (reference sequence).